Listed below are T cell receptor beta chains from one sample, sequenced in a study of T cell responses to AZD1222 COVID-19 vaccine. Assay used: immunoSEQ multiplex PCR; TCRdb lists only in-frame clones, some missing. The sample lists more than 140,000 clones, 88% occurring once. This sample comprised peripheral blood, obtained on day 0 of MenACWY control vaccination. These receptors were obtained from an adult in good health. Both conserved end residues are part of each CDR3. Each record gives: CDR3 protein, CDR3 DNA, J gene, D gene, clone size, V gene. A D gene is named only where the DNA matches it firmly. Not all rows give a size; the values are once, few, many and, for expanded clones, a class.

CDR3 protein: CASSLTGATEAFF; CDR3 DNA: TGTGCCAGCAGTCTAACAGGGGCAACTGAAGCTTTCTTT; J gene: TRBJ1-1; D gene: TRBD1; clone size: .; V gene: TRBV27
CDR3 protein: CASSLSYVYGYTF; CDR3 DNA: TGTGCCAGCAGCTTATCGTACGTGTATGGCTACACCTTC; J gene: TRBJ1-2; D gene: .; clone size: .; V gene: TRBV11-2
CDR3 protein: CASSLIGGLRTEAFF; CDR3 DNA: TGTGCCAGCAGTTTGATAGGGGGTCTTCGGACTGAAGCTTTCTTT; J gene: TRBJ1-1; D gene: .; clone size: .; V gene: TRBV28
CDR3 protein: CASSLGGGHTEAFF; CDR3 DNA: TGTGCCAGCAGTTTAGGTGGGGGGCACACTGAAGCTTTCTTT; J gene: TRBJ1-1; D gene: .; clone size: .; V gene: TRBV28
CDR3 protein: CASSRAGTLNTEAFF; CDR3 DNA: TGTGCCAGCTCTCGCGCCGGGACGTTGAACACTGAAGCTTTCTTT; J gene: TRBJ1-1; D gene: .; clone size: .; V gene: TRBV18
CDR3 protein: CASTPRTSGRALIGGELFF; CDR3 DNA: TGTGCCAGCACCCCAAGGACTAGCGGGAGGGCCCTTATCGGCGGGGAGCTGTTTTTT; J gene: TRBJ2-2; D gene: TRBD2; clone size: .; V gene: TRBV6-2/TRBV6-3
CDR3 protein: CASSFPPSYEQYF; CDR3 DNA: TGTGCCAGCAGTTTTCCCCCTAGCTACGAGCAGTACTTC; J gene: TRBJ2-7; D gene: .; clone size: .; V gene: TRBV28
CDR3 protein: CASSFDPATYTDTQYF; CDR3 DNA: TGTGCCAGCAGCTTCGACCCCGCTACATACACAGATACGCAGTATTTT; J gene: TRBJ2-3; D gene: .; clone size: .; V gene: TRBV5-4
CDR3 protein: CASSQGTGRSPLHF; CDR3 DNA: TGCGCCAGCAGCCAAGGGACAGGACGTTCACCCCTCCACTTT; J gene: TRBJ1-6; D gene: TRBD1; clone size: .; V gene: TRBV4-1
CDR3 protein: CASSEIGGSTDTQYF; CDR3 DNA: TGTGCCAGCAGTGAAATCGGGGGGTCCACAGATACGCAGTATTTT; J gene: TRBJ2-3; D gene: TRBD2; clone size: .; V gene: TRBV6-1
CDR3 protein: CASSPTVSGNTIYF; CDR3 DNA: TGTGCCAGCAGCCCGACAGTCTCTGGAAACACCATATATTTT; J gene: TRBJ1-3; D gene: .; clone size: once; V gene: TRBV4-2
CDR3 protein: CASSQGGRAFF; CDR3 DNA: TGTGCCAGCAGCCAGGGTGGGAGAGCTTTCTTT; J gene: TRBJ1-1; D gene: .; clone size: .; V gene: TRBV3-1/TRBV3-2
CDR3 protein: CSGQENGKLFF; CDR3 DNA: TGCAGTGGACAGGAAAATGGAAAACTGTTTTTT; J gene: TRBJ1-4; D gene: .; clone size: .; V gene: TRBV20-1